What follows describes a single T cell receptor (beta chain). In the authors' methods: By means of reference gene primer amplification, nucleated cell counts were estimated. Profiled with immunoSEQ multiplex PCR; TCRdb holds only in-frame clones, not every one. The D gene and trimming were derived from the DNA, and the V and J assignments and clone size from that table. The table lists 100,000 to 140,000 clones, about 91% of them singletons. The source of the sample is a study of blood T cell repertoires in COVID-19. Study-wide context: Collection of acute and convalescent COVID-19 samples took place in the United States, Italy and Spain. PBMCs, B-cell-depleted T cells, or T cells were the source of the cDNA or gDNA that made up the material.

After removal of 6 bases from V and 6 bases from J, the junction contained 11 bases not matched to a gene. Germline assignment: CDR1 MNHEY and CDR2 SVGAGI. CDR3 size: 14 residues. The source of this sequence is a man aged 45-60 years with active or convalescent COVID-19. The V call is TRBV6-5, the J call TRBJ2-7, with TRBD2 matching over 7 bases. Material: peripheral blood. The CDR3 DNA sequence: TGTGCCAGCAGGTCCCTCGGGAGGACGGGCGAGCAGTACTTC. Residues: CASRSLGRTGEQYF.